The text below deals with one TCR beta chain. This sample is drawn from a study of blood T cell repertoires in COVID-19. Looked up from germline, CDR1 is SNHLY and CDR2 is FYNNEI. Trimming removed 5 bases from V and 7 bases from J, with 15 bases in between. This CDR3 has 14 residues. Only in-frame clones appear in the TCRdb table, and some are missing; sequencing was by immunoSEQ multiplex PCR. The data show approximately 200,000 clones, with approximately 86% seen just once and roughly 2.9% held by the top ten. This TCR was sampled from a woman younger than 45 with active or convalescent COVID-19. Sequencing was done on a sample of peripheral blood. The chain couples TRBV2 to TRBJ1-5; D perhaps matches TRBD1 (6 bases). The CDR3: CASSPTGSEQPQHF. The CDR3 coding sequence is TGTGCCAGCAGTCCCACAGGGTCAGAACAGCCCCAGCATTTT.